These T cell receptor beta chains were read from a single sample in a study of beta chain features in type 1 diabetes. TCRdb's table, derived via immunoSEQ multiplex PCR, lists solely in-frame clones and lacks some. The sample has about 240,000 clones, around a quarter seen once. The sample comprised central memory CD4+ T cells from blood. The receptors originated from a man aged 30-40 years in good health. The CDR3 runs from the conserved cysteine through the conserved F or W.

>TRBV5-6
CASSTGEGNQPQHF
>TRBV29-1
CSVSWTSGYEQYF
>TRBV7-6
CASSYQGAETQETQYF
>TRBV5-4
CASTSGSLEINEQFF
>TRBV7-8
CASSLNNQPQHF
>TRBV2
CASTILGGYTF
>TRBV5-1
CASSLSPGRNTEAFF
>TRBV30
CAWRRGYEQYF
>TRBV29-1
CSVLAGAGEQFF
>TRBV7-6
CASSRRDAGAYEQYF
>TRBV5-4
CASSLASQETQYF
>TRBV7-9
CASSLAGAHEQYF
>TRBV30
CAWGSDRNTEAFF
>TRBV30
CAWKGSGEGEAFF
>TRBV29-1
CSVVRGPSTDTQYF
>TRBV6-5
CASSYNDLTMNGYTF
>TRBV7-9
CASSLSRDSPLHF
>TRBV5-4
CASSLAGGNEQYF
>TRBV30
CAWSDKGVNAETLAFF
>TRBV2
CASSTGLNYGYTF
>TRBV28
CASSLRHQPQHF
>TRBV29-1
CSVRTGGAYEQYF
>TRBV6-5
CASTGDNEQFF
>TRBV27
CRHDGQGPYEQYF
>TRBV29-1
CSVGTSGGKETQYF
>TRBV7-9
CASIKGTSGMDTQYF
>TRBV25-1
CASSESVAVGTDTQYF
>TRBV19
CASSGQASLTGELFF
>TRBV6-6
CASSFDRGKGEAFF
>TRBV5-4
CASSLAGTVGETQYF
>TRBV18
CASSPPGDAGELFF
>TRBV7-2
CASSPEPGGAYGYTF
>TRBV10-3
CAISESLGVHEQYF